The TCR beta chain under discussion was sequenced for a study of shared clonotypes between healthy human individuals. Whole-study results and caveats: Sorted-subset sequencing, rarefaction showed, was incomplete despite large depth.

This CDR3 is built from 15 residues. The V gene lost 3 bases and the J gene lost 7 bases, with 16 bases spanning the gap. Germline V lookup: CDR1 MGHDK, CDR2 SYGVNS. Concerning this clone: Its matching antigen is unknown.

Nashville, Tennessee was home to all donors, who were Caucasian adults. For every subset, genomic DNA was evenly distributed across several immunoSEQ plates. Methods used by the authors: Junction-only sequences without quality scores came from ImmunoSEQ, so filtering differed. Only in-frame clones appear in the TCRdb table, and some are missing; sequencing was by immunoSEQ multiplex PCR. For V, J and clone size, that table is used; D and trimming come from the DNA. The sample holds about 960,000 clones, around three quarters seen once. The rearrangement links TRBV25-1 to TRBJ2-1; D unclear. Sequencing was performed on memory CD4+ T cells sorted from blood. Subset given: CD45RA-negative fraction. The sequence came from a man aged 18 to 35 in good health. The CDR3 DNA is TGTGCCAGCAGTGATATCGAGTCTTTGGAGAATGAGCAGTTCTTC. It specifies CASSDIESLENEQFF.